This T cell receptor (beta chain) is drawn from a study of blood T cell repertoires in COVID-19. Across the whole study: The study drew acute and convalescent COVID-19 samples from the United States, Italy and Spain. The cDNA or gDNA used as material had been derived from T cells, B-cell-depleted T cells, or PBMCs.

Original methodology: From reference gene primer amplification, estimates of nucleated cell counts were derived. Profiling relied on immunoSEQ multiplex PCR, and the TCRdb table lists in-frame clones only, not all of them. V and J calls and clone size are those listed in that table; D and trimming were worked out from the DNA. The sample shows approximately 120,000 clones, 75% to 90% of them seen only once. Germline V gene lookup returns CDR1 MDHEN and CDR2 SYDVKM. The CDR3 length is 13 residues. V lost 8 bases and J 9 bases, leaving 14 bases between the germline ends. The V call is TRBV28, the J call TRBJ1-6; TRBD1 might be the D (6 bases). The sequence derives from a woman aged 55 to 70 with acute or convalescent COVID-19. The sequenced sample consisted of peripheral blood. CDR3 sequence (DNA): TGTGCCAGCTTGCGGGGGCACGTTTCACCCCTCCACTTT. This codes for CASLRGHVSPLHF.